This T cell receptor beta chain was recorded in a study of spatial heterogeneity in lung cancer. About the study: The average count in raw reads for each unique TCR and UMI combination exceeded eight appearances.

Trimming left V 1 base short and J 5 bases short, with 12 bases between. Germline V CDR1 and CDR2: SGHTA, FQGNSA. There are 15 residues in the CDR3. The time point was: sample taken at primary tumor resection. Without sorting, whole RNA was sequenced from tumor, nontumor lung or frozen PBMC. Each molecule of TCR cDNA was tagged with one unique molecular identifier. TCRdb reanalysed the 5' RACE reads using MiXCR and keeps one entry per CDR3 protein. The data show some 70,000 distinct CDR3 sequences, with about an eighth seen just once and 6.5% to 8.5% held by the top ten. The receptor comes from a male donor with early-stage non-small cell lung cancer. This chain connects TRBV7-2 to TRBJ2-1; either TRBD1 or TRBD2 may fit D (5 bases each). Material: PBMCs, obtained at surgery. CDR3 nucleotide sequence: TGTGCCAGCAGCTTAGACGGGGCGTGGGACAATGAGCAGTTCTTC. This gives the protein CASSLDGAWDNEQFF.